The sequence of this T cell receptor (beta chain) was determined in a study of T cell repertoires in cytomegalovirus infection. With respect to this clonotype: The antigen is not known.

Each CDR3 protein is one row after TCRdb ran MiXCR on the reads. This table has about 89,000 distinct CDR3 sequences, about 29% appearing once. CDR1 and CDR2 (germline): MNHNY, SVGAGI (reference sequence). V was clipped by 5 bases and J by 7 bases, with 9 bases between them. There are 12 residues in the CDR3. The chain couples TRBV6-6 to TRBJ2-1; D not certain. The material was CD8+ T cells from cultured PBMCs, obtained from culture after CMV antigen stimulation. The sequence was obtained from a human donor in good health (CMV status not recorded). Some clones in this sample may be carry-over from other donors' samples. CDR3 sequence: CASSTFGNEQFF. The CDR3, as DNA: TGTGCCAGCAGTACATTCGGGAATGAGCAGTTCTTC.